This TCR beta chain was profiled in a study of T cell repertoires in cytomegalovirus infection. Study-wide results and limits: Accumulated public TCR beta family frequency recognized individuals carrying CMV together with the relevant HLA.

Comments on this clonotype: Antigen specificity is unknown.

TCRdb called the reads again in MiXCR, with one record for every CDR3 protein. This sample has 700,000 to 900,000 distinct CDR3 sequences, with almost 30% found just once. This clonotype originated in a human donor in good health (CMV status not recorded). Some clones in this sample may be carry-over from other donors' samples. Sequenced here: cultured CD8+ T cells from PBMCs, sampled from culture after CMV antigen stimulation.

In DNA, the CDR3 is TGTGCCATCAAGAGCCTGAACTATGGCTACACCTTC. As protein: CAIKSLNYGYTF. V and J are TRBV10-3 and TRBJ1-2; unclear D gene. CDR3 size: 12 residues. Germline CDR1 ENHRY, CDR2 SYGVKD. Trimming shortened V by 7 bases and J by 2 bases, and 8 bases separated the two germline ends.